This is a list of T cell receptor beta chains from one sample in a study of cytomegalovirus exposure and HLA in healthy donors. Libraries were prepared by immunoSEQ multiplex PCR; TCRdb keeps only in-frame clonotypes and omits some of them. In the table there are fewer than 30,000 clones, about 66% of which are singletons. Sequences were obtained from PBMCs. The source is a male donor in good health and CMV-seropositive. CDR3s include the opening cysteine and the closing phenylalanine or tryptophan. Each record gives: clone size, D gene, V gene, J gene, CDR3 DNA, CDR3 protein. D genes are given only for firm matches. The size field is filled for only some rows; it gives once, few, many or a size class.

clone size: few; D gene: .; V gene: TRBV5-8; J gene: TRBJ1-1; CDR3 DNA: TGTGCCAGCAGCCGCGGGGGTAACACTGAAGCTTTCTTT; CDR3 protein: CASSRGGNTEAFF
clone size: .; D gene: TRBD1; V gene: TRBV5-4; J gene: TRBJ2-7; CDR3 DNA: TGTGCCAGCAGCCTACCGACAGGGCTTTGGGCAGGGGTAGGCGAGCAGTACTTC; CDR3 protein: CASSLPTGLWAGVGEQYF
clone size: .; D gene: TRBD1; V gene: TRBV29-1; J gene: TRBJ2-7; CDR3 DNA: TGCAGCGTTGCCCGGACAGGGGGCCACGAGCAGTACTTC; CDR3 protein: CSVARTGGHEQYF
clone size: .; D gene: .; V gene: TRBV5-6; J gene: TRBJ1-5; CDR3 DNA: TGTGCCAGCAGCCCGAGGGCAGGGACTTATAGCAATCAGCCCCAGCATTTT; CDR3 protein: CASSPRAGTYSNQPQHF
clone size: .; D gene: TRBD2; V gene: TRBV5-1; J gene: TRBJ2-3; CDR3 DNA: TGCGCCAGCAGCGAGGGACTAGCGGCAAGCACAGATACGCAGTATTTT; CDR3 protein: CASSEGLAASTDTQYF
clone size: .; D gene: TRBD1; V gene: TRBV5-4; J gene: TRBJ1-1; CDR3 DNA: TGTGCCAGCAGCTCCTCAGGGGGCATAGACACTGAAGCTTTCTTT; CDR3 protein: CASSSSGGIDTEAFF
clone size: .; D gene: TRBD1; V gene: TRBV5-5; J gene: TRBJ2-4; CDR3 DNA: TGTGCCAGCAGCCTACCGACAGGGGAGGACATTCAGTACTTC; CDR3 protein: CASSLPTGEDIQYF
clone size: .; D gene: .; V gene: TRBV2; J gene: TRBJ1-5; CDR3 DNA: TGTGCCAGCAGTGAGGGGCAGAGCAATCAGCCCCAGCATTTT; CDR3 protein: CASSEGQSNQPQHF
clone size: .; D gene: .; V gene: TRBV5-3; J gene: TRBJ2-3; CDR3 DNA: TGTGCCAGAAGCTTGGGACATCTTCTCACAGATACGCAGTATTTT; CDR3 protein: CARSLGHLLTDTQYF
clone size: .; D gene: .; V gene: TRBV5-4; J gene: TRBJ1-5; CDR3 DNA: TGTGCCAGCAGCTTGGGGCCCGGGGTGAAGCAGCCCCAGCATTTT; CDR3 protein: CASSLGPGVKQPQHF
clone size: .; D gene: .; V gene: TRBV10-2; J gene: TRBJ1-2; CDR3 DNA: TGCGCCAGCAGTGAGGGTCGGAGCTATGGCTACACCTTC; CDR3 protein: CASSEGRSYGYTF
clone size: few; D gene: TRBD1; V gene: TRBV7-9; J gene: TRBJ1-5; CDR3 DNA: TGTGCCAGTGGACAGGTAAATCAGCCCCAGCATTTT; CDR3 protein: CASGQVNQPQHF
clone size: .; D gene: TRBD1; V gene: TRBV27; J gene: TRBJ1-2; CDR3 DNA: TGTGCCAGCACCCCGGGACAGGGGTTTAAGTCGCGGGGCTACACCTTC; CDR3 protein: CASTPGQGFKSRGYTF
clone size: .; D gene: TRBD2; V gene: TRBV10-1; J gene: TRBJ2-3; CDR3 DNA: TGCGCCAGCAGTGTGAGCGGGAGTCGGGAAGATACGCAGTATTTT; CDR3 protein: CASSVSGSREDTQYF
clone size: .; D gene: TRBD2; V gene: TRBV27; J gene: TRBJ2-3; CDR3 DNA: TGTGCCAGCACCAGCGGGGGGGCCCATACGCAGTATTTT; CDR3 protein: CASTSGGAHTQYF
clone size: .; D gene: .; V gene: TRBV4-1; J gene: TRBJ1-2; CDR3 DNA: TGCGCCAGCAGCCAAGAACAGGGATGGGGTGGCTACACCTTC; CDR3 protein: CASSQEQGWGGYTF
clone size: .; D gene: TRBD1; V gene: TRBV10-3; J gene: TRBJ1-5; CDR3 DNA: TGTGCCAGCGGGACAGAGTGGAGAGGAGGCAATCAGCCCCAGCATTTT; CDR3 protein: CASGTEWRGGNQPQHF
clone size: .; D gene: TRBD1; V gene: TRBV25-1; J gene: TRBJ1-1; CDR3 DNA: TGTGCCAGCAGGGGCGCTTCGGGACAGGGTGCTGAAGCTTTCTTT; CDR3 protein: CASRGASGQGAEAFF
clone size: few; D gene: TRBD2; V gene: TRBV5-8; J gene: TRBJ2-3; CDR3 DNA: TGTGCCAGCAGCTTTGTCACTAGCGGGAGAGGAGATACGCAGTATTTT; CDR3 protein: CASSFVTSGRGDTQYF
clone size: few; D gene: .; V gene: TRBV2; J gene: TRBJ1-1; CDR3 DNA: TGTGCCAGCAGTAAACAGGGTGGGGTCACTGAAGCTTTCTTT; CDR3 protein: CASSKQGGVTEAFF
clone size: few; D gene: TRBD2; V gene: TRBV7-2; J gene: TRBJ2-2; CDR3 DNA: TGTGCCAGCAGCTCCCCTCCACGCGGGGGGAACACCGGGGAGCTGTTTTTT; CDR3 protein: CASSSPPRGGNTGELFF
clone size: .; D gene: .; V gene: TRBV7-9; J gene: TRBJ2-3; CDR3 DNA: TGTGCCAGCAGCTTAGGCGACAGAACAGATACGCAGTATTTT; CDR3 protein: CASSLGDRTDTQYF
clone size: .; D gene: .; V gene: TRBV30; J gene: TRBJ1-1; CDR3 DNA: TGTGCCTGGAATCGGGCCAGGGGCAACACTGAAGCTTTCTTT; CDR3 protein: CAWNRARGNTEAFF
clone size: .; D gene: .; V gene: TRBV11-3; J gene: TRBJ1-1; CDR3 DNA: TGTGCCAGCAGCCGAGAAGGGGCACCTAACACTGAAGCTTTCTTT; CDR3 protein: CASSREGAPNTEAFF
clone size: .; D gene: TRBD2; V gene: TRBV6-5; J gene: TRBJ2-1; CDR3 DNA: TGTGCCAGCAGTTACAGAGGACTAGCGGACAATGAGCAGTTCTTC; CDR3 protein: CASSYRGLADNEQFF
clone size: .; D gene: .; V gene: TRBV2; J gene: TRBJ2-7; CDR3 DNA: TGTGCCAGCAGTCCTGGACAGAAACTCTACGAGCAGTACTTC; CDR3 protein: CASSPGQKLYEQYF
clone size: .; D gene: TRBD2; V gene: TRBV9; J gene: TRBJ2-1; CDR3 DNA: TGTGCCAGCAGCCAGACTAGCGGGCCCAACAATGAGCAGTTCTTC; CDR3 protein: CASSQTSGPNNEQFF
clone size: once; D gene: .; V gene: TRBV2; J gene: TRBJ1-1; CDR3 DNA: TGTGCCAGCACTCTCAGGGGCCCCCTTAACACTGAAGCTTTCTTT; CDR3 protein: CASTLRGPLNTEAFF
clone size: few; D gene: TRBD1; V gene: TRBV6-1; J gene: TRBJ1-2; CDR3 DNA: TGTGCCAGCAGTATGACAGGGGAGGTAGATGGCTACACCTTC; CDR3 protein: CASSMTGEVDGYTF
clone size: .; D gene: .; V gene: TRBV7-3; J gene: TRBJ1-1; CDR3 DNA: TGTGCCAGCAGCTCTTCCCCGGCGGGGGTCACTGAAGCTTTCTTT; CDR3 protein: CASSSSPAGVTEAFF
clone size: few; D gene: .; V gene: TRBV7-8; J gene: TRBJ1-1; CDR3 DNA: TGTGCCAGCAGCCCGGGACATCTCCTGAACACTGAAGCTTTCTTT; CDR3 protein: CASSPGHLLNTEAFF
clone size: .; D gene: .; V gene: TRBV6-5; J gene: TRBJ1-2; CDR3 DNA: TGTGCCAGCAATCCTCGCAGGGGAAGTAACTATGGCTACACCTTC; CDR3 protein: CASNPRRGSNYGYTF
clone size: once; D gene: .; V gene: TRBV25-1; J gene: TRBJ2-7; CDR3 DNA: TGTGCCAGCCTCCGGGACTGGGGAGTGCAGTACTTC; CDR3 protein: CASLRDWGVQYF
clone size: .; D gene: TRBD1; V gene: TRBV5-6; J gene: TRBJ1-6; CDR3 DNA: TGTGCCAGCAGCCCCCGGGACAGGGGGGATTCACCCCTCCACTTT; CDR3 protein: CASSPRDRGDSPLHF
clone size: .; D gene: TRBD1; V gene: TRBV6-1; J gene: TRBJ1-1; CDR3 DNA: TGTGCCAGCAAAGCAGGGGGGAACACTGAAGCTTTCTTT; CDR3 protein: CASKAGGNTEAFF
clone size: few; D gene: .; V gene: TRBV5-1; J gene: TRBJ1-1; CDR3 DNA: TGCGCCAGCAGCCTCTCTTGGAACACTGAAGCTTTCTTT; CDR3 protein: CASSLSWNTEAFF
clone size: .; D gene: TRBD2; V gene: TRBV7-9; J gene: TRBJ2-5; CDR3 DNA: TGTGCCAGCAGCCCATTAAGAGGGACTATAGAGACCCAGTACTTC; CDR3 protein: CASSPLRGTIETQYF
clone size: few; D gene: TRBD1; V gene: TRBV5-4; J gene: TRBJ1-5; CDR3 DNA: TGTGCCAGCAGCCTCGGGACAGGCAATCAGCCCCAGCATTTT; CDR3 protein: CASSLGTGNQPQHF
clone size: .; D gene: .; V gene: TRBV9; J gene: TRBJ1-4; CDR3 DNA: TGTGCCAGCAGCGTCGCGCTGAGCACTAATGAAAAACTGTTTTTT; CDR3 protein: CASSVALSTNEKLFF
clone size: .; D gene: .; V gene: TRBV19; J gene: TRBJ2-7; CDR3 DNA: TGTGCCAGTAGTATTAGGACTGGCACCTACGAGCAGTACTTC; CDR3 protein: CASSIRTGTYEQYF
clone size: .; D gene: .; V gene: TRBV5-1; J gene: TRBJ1-1; CDR3 DNA: TGCGCCAGCAGCACACAGGGACACACTGAAGCTTTCTTT; CDR3 protein: CASSTQGHTEAFF
clone size: .; D gene: .; V gene: TRBV5-4; J gene: TRBJ1-3; CDR3 DNA: TGTGCCAGCAGCACAGAGACAAACTCTGGAAACACCATATATTTT; CDR3 protein: CASSTETNSGNTIYF
clone size: .; D gene: TRBD1; V gene: TRBV19; J gene: TRBJ1-1; CDR3 DNA: TGTGCCAGTAGTATGGACAGGGATCCGAACACTGAAGCTTTCTTT; CDR3 protein: CASSMDRDPNTEAFF
clone size: once; D gene: TRBD1; V gene: TRBV19; J gene: TRBJ2-5; CDR3 DNA: TGTGCCAGTAGTGGCCGGGACAGAGGCTTTCAAGAGACCCAGTACTTC; CDR3 protein: CASSGRDRGFQETQYF
clone size: few; D gene: TRBD1; V gene: TRBV6-1; J gene: TRBJ1-2; CDR3 DNA: TGTGCCAGCCGCCTGGGACAGGGTGGCTATGGCTACACCTTC; CDR3 protein: CASRLGQGGYGYTF
clone size: .; D gene: .; V gene: TRBV7-9; J gene: TRBJ2-2; CDR3 DNA: TGTGCCAGCAGCTACATCGCGAACACCGGGGAGCTGTTTTTT; CDR3 protein: CASSYIANTGELFF
clone size: .; D gene: TRBD1; V gene: TRBV6-5; J gene: TRBJ1-5; CDR3 DNA: TGTGCCAGCAGGCCGACAGGGGAGAGCAATCAGCCCCAGCATTTT; CDR3 protein: CASRPTGESNQPQHF
clone size: .; D gene: .; V gene: TRBV6-5; J gene: TRBJ1-1; CDR3 DNA: TGTGCCAGCAGTCATTTAGGGGGGGAATCGGATGAAGCTTTCTTT; CDR3 protein: CASSHLGGESDEAFF
clone size: .; D gene: TRBD1; V gene: TRBV27; J gene: TRBJ2-3; CDR3 DNA: TGTGCCAGCAGCCGGGACAGGGCACACACAGATACGCAGTATTTT; CDR3 protein: CASSRDRAHTDTQYF
clone size: .; D gene: TRBD2; V gene: TRBV2; J gene: TRBJ2-1; CDR3 DNA: TGTGCCAGCAGCCTCGGCCCGACTAGCGGGAGAAATGAGCAGTTCTTC; CDR3 protein: CASSLGPTSGRNEQFF
clone size: .; D gene: .; V gene: TRBV5-6; J gene: TRBJ2-7; CDR3 DNA: TGTGCCAGCAGCTTTTACAACTCCTACGAGCAGTACTTC; CDR3 protein: CASSFYNSYEQYF
clone size: once; D gene: TRBD1; V gene: TRBV6-5; J gene: TRBJ1-1; CDR3 DNA: TGTGCCAGCAGTTACTTGGGACAGGGAAACACTGAAGCTTTCTTT; CDR3 protein: CASSYLGQGNTEAFF
clone size: few; D gene: TRBD1; V gene: TRBV5-1; J gene: TRBJ2-1; CDR3 DNA: TGCGCCAGCAGCTTGGGGACAGGGGGCAGGGATGAGCAGTTCTTC; CDR3 protein: CASSLGTGGRDEQFF